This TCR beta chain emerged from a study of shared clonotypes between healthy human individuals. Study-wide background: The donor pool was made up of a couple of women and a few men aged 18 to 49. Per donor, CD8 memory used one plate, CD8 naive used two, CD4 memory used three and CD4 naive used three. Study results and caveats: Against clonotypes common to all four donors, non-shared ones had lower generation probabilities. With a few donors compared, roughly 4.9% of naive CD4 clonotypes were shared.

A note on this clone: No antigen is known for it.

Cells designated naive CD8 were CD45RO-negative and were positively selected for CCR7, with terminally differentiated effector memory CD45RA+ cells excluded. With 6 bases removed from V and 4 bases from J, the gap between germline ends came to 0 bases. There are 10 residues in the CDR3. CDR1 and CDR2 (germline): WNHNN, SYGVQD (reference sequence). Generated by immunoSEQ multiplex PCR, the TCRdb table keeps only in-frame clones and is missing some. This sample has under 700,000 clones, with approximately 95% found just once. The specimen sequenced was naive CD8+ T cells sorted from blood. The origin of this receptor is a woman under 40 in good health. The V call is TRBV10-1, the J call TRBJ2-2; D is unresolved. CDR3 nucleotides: TGCGCCAGCAGCACCGGGGAGCTGTTTTTT. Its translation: CASSTGELFF.